This T cell receptor (beta chain) emerged from a study of CD8 T cells in Susac syndrome. Study-wide results and limits: The study conceded that its TCR sequencing and HLA analysis involved relatively few individuals.

In regard to this clonotype: Antigen: not known.

TCR beta sequencing was performed on blood CD8+ and CD4+ T cells. With random hexamers, reverse transcription was performed on about 0.5 to 1 ug of RNA. The TCR beta CDR3 was amplified by immunoSEQ multiplex PCR across 54 Vbeta, 13 Jbeta. Each CDR3 protein is one row after TCRdb ran MiXCR on the immunoSEQ multiplex PCR reads. The table shows fewer than 70,000 distinct CDR3 sequences, with 95% occurring only once. The origin of this receptor is a human donor in good health. Sequencing input: CD8+ T cells from PBMCs.

The CDR3 loop is CASSLSVVNQPQHF. CDR3 in DNA: TGTGCCAGCAGCTTATCAGTGGTCAATCAGCCCCAGCATTTT. V gene TRBV7-6 combines with J gene TRBJ1-5; D gene unclear. Germline V gives CDR1 SGHVS, CDR2 FNYEAQ. V was cut by 2 bases and J by 3 bases, with 8 bases left in between. The CDR3 spans 14 residues.